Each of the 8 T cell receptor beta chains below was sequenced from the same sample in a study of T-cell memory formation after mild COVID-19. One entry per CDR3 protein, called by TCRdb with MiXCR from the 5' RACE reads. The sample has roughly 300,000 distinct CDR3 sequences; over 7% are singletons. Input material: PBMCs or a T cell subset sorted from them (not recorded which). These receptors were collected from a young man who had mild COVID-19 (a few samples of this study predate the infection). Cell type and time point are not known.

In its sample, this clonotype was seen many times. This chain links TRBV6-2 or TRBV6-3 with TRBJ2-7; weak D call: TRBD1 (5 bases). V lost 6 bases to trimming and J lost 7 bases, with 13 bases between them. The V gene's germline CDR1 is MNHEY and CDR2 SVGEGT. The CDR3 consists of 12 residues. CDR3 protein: CASSLPGKEQYV. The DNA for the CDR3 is TGTGCCAGCAGCCTACCAGGGAAGGAGCAGTACGTC.

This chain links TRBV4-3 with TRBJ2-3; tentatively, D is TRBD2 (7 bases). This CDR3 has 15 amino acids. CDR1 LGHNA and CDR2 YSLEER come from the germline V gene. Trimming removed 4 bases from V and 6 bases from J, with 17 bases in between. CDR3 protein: CASSLQEGGADTQYF. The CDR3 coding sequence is TGCGCCAGCAGCCTACAGGAGGGGGGGGCCGATACGCAGTATTTT.

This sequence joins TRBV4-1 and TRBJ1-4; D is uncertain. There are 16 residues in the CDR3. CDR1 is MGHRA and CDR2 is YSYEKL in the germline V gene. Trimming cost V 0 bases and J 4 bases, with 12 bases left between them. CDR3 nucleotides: TGCGCCAGCAGCCAAGATCCGGGAACCTTTAATGAAAAACTGTTTTTT. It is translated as CASSQDPGTFNEKLFF.

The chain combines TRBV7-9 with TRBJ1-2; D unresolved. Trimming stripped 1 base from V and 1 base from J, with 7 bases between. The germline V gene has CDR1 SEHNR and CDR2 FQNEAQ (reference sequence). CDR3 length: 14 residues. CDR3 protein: CASSLGRNNYGYTF. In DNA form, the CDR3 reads TGTGCCAGCAGCTTAGGCAGAAATAACTATGGCTACACCTTC.

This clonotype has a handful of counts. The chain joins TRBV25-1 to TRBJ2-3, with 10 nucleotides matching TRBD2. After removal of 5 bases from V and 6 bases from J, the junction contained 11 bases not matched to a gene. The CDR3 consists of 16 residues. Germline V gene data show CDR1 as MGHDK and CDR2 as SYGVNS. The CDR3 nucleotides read TGTGCCAGCAGTTTCCTAGCGGGGGCCGGCCTCGATACGCAGTATTTT. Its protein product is CASSFLAGAGLDTQYF.

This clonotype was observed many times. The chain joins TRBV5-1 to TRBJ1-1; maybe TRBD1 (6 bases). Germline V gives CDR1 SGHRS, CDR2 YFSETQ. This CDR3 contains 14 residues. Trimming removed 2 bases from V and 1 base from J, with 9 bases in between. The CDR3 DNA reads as TGCGCCAGCAGCTTAAGGACAGCGAACACTGAAGCTTTCTTT. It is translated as CASSLRTANTEAFF.

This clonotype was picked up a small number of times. The CDR3 nucleotides are TGCGCCAGCAGCTTGGGGTCTCTAGCGGGGGGGCCGGTAGAGACCCAGTACTTC. Its protein is CASSLGSLAGGPVETQYF. The chain employs TRBV5-1 and TRBJ2-5, with 12 bases fitting TRBD2. Germline loops: CDR1 SGHRS, CDR2 YFSETQ. J was trimmed by 4 bases and V by 0 bases; bases with no gene match: 10. CDR3 size: 18 residues. The complete variable domain, with remaining parts taken from reference TRBV5-1 and TRBJ2-5, reads KAGVTQTPRYLIKTRGQQVTLSCSPISGHRSVSWYQQTPGQGLQFLFEYFSETQRNKGNFPGRFSGRQFSNSRSEMNVSTLELGDSALYLCASSLGSLAGGPVETQYFGPGTRLLVL.

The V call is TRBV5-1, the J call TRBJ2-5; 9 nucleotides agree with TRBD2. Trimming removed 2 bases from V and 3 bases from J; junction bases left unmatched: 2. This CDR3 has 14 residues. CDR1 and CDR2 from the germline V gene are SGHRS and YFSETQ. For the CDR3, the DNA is TGCGCCAGCAGCTTTCCTAGCGGGAAAGAGACCCAGTACTTC. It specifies CASSFPSGKETQYF. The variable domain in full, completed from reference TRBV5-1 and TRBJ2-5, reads KAGVTQTPRYLIKTRGQQVTLSCSPISGHRSVSWYQQTPGQGLQFLFEYFSETQRNKGNFPGRFSGRQFSNSRSEMNVSTLELGDSALYLCASSFPSGKETQYFGPGTRLLVL.